The source of this TCR beta chain is a study of cytomegalovirus exposure and HLA in healthy donors. 13 Jbeta primers and 60 Vbeta primers were used for the PCR. TCRdb keeps only in-frame clones here, not all; method: immunoSEQ multiplex PCR. The sample totals 80,000 or so clones. Donors were ostensibly healthy at sampling, although undocumented immune exposures were probable. As regards this clone: Its antigen remains unknown.

This CDR3 is built from 17 residues. Germline assignment: CDR1 WSHSY and CDR2 SAAADI. With V trimmed by 0 bases and J by 5 bases, 10 bases remained unmatched. Study-wide results and caveats: Data from an earlier analysis indicated that most TCR beta V segments were productive either about 87% or about 30% of the time.

The source material was PBMCs. The chain is built from TRBV10-2 and TRBJ1-5; 7 bases line up with TRBD1. This receptor was obtained from a woman under 40 in good health and CMV-seronegative. The CDR3: CASSESRGQLTDQPQHF. The CDR3 DNA reads TGCGCCAGCAGTGAGTCGAGGGGACAGTTAACCGATCAGCCCCAGCATTTT.